This T cell receptor (beta chain) was recovered during a study of shared clonotypes between healthy human individuals. Study details: Aged between 18 and 49, the donors were a couple of women and three men. Study-level results: Donor scarcity curtailed the genetic and exposure-history diversity represented herein.

V was trimmed by 2 bases and J by 1 base, leaving 9 bases between them. Germline V gene lookup returns CDR1 ENHRY and CDR2 SYGVKD. This CDR3 has 14 residues. Deep was the level at which the assay was run. Clones were sequenced by immunoSEQ multiplex PCR, and TCRdb holds only the in-frame ones, with some missing. This sample yields about half a million clones, of which roughly 77% are seen a single time; approximately 13% belongs to the top ten. As concerns this clone: The antigen remains undetermined. This same CDR3 is encoded by further DNA sequences in the sample.

The sequence derives from a woman aged 40 to 50 in good health. Some clones in this sample may be carry-over from other donors' samples. The rearrangement joins TRBV10-3 to TRBJ2-7; D may be TRBD1 (6 bases). Sequenced material: PBMCs. CDR3 sequence: CAISESRGSYEQYF. As DNA, the CDR3 is TGTGCCATCAGTGAGAGTAGGGGGTCCTACGAGCAGTACTTC.